Listed here are 10 T cell receptor beta chains from one sample, sequenced in a study of molecular identifiers for immune sequencing clone quantification. Each CDR3 protein is one row after TCRdb ran MiXCR on the PCR reads. This table has a few hundred thousand distinct CDR3 sequences, about 25% appearing once. What was sequenced was naive CD8+ T cells from blood, with Jurkat cell RNA spiked in. The subset: FACS-sorted CD8+CD4-CCR7+CD45RA+ naive T cells. The receptors come from a human donor in good health. Some libraries in this study had Jurkat cell RNA spiked in.

The genes are TRBV30 and TRBJ2-7; TRBD1 aligns across 11 bases. This CDR3 is built from 14 residues. The germline gives CDR1 GTSNPN, CDR2 SVGIG (reference sequence). J gave up 5 bases and V 3 bases, and 6 bases lay outside the gene matches. CDR3: CAWRMMGQGDEQYF. As DNA, the CDR3 is TGTGCCTGGAGAATGATGGGACAGGGGGACGAGCAGTACTTC. Based on the CDR3 plus reference TRBV30 and TRBJ2-7, the full variable domain is SQTIHQWPATLVQPVGSPLSLECTVEGTSNPNLYWYRQAAGRGLQLLFYSVGIGQISSEVPQNLSASRPQDRQFILSSKKLLLSDSGFYLCAWRMMGQGDEQYFGPGTRLTVT.

At least ten counts were recorded for this clonotype. The V and J genes are TRBV12-3 or TRBV12-4 and TRBJ2-1; D gene uncertain. V was cut by 4 bases and J by 13 bases, with 14 bases left in between. This CDR3 comprises 12 residues. CDR3 amino acids: CASSYVGPIQFF. CDR3 DNA: TGTGCCAGCAGTTATGTAGGGCCTATTCAGTTCTTC.

V is TRBV19 and J is TRBJ2-3; no reliable D call. The length of the CDR3 is 13 residues. Germline-derived CDR1 and CDR2 are LNHDA and SQIVND (reference sequence). V lost 8 bases to trimming and J lost 4 bases, with 13 bases between them. CDR3 DNA sequence: TGTGCCAGTCGTGAGGTAGTCTCAGATACGCAGTATTTT. This encodes CASREVVSDTQYF.

A few counts support this clonotype. This rearrangement joins TRBV24-1 to TRBJ2-7; perhaps TRBD1 as D (5 bases). Germline V lookup: CDR1 KGHDR, CDR2 SFDVKD. Trimming stripped 3 bases from V and 5 bases from J, with 10 bases between. This CDR3 has 13 amino acids. In DNA form, the CDR3 reads TGTGCCACCAGTGATGGGGCGGTCGACGAGCAGTACTTC. This translates into CATSDGAVDEQYF.

This clonotype was counted a few times. The chain is built from TRBV20-1 and TRBJ2-7, with 7 positions matching TRBD1. CDR3 length equals 13 residues. V lost 1 base, J lost 1 base, and 1 base stayed unmatched. CDR1 and CDR2 from the germline V gene are DFQATT and SNEGSKA (reference sequence). The CDR3 spells CSARGQGSYEQYF. In DNA, the CDR3 is TGCAGTGCTAGAGGACAGGGTTCCTACGAGCAGTACTTC.

Concerning this clonotype itself: With a much larger clone just one base away, this may be a read error. The V call is TRBV7-9, the J call TRBJ1-1; 9 nucleotides line up with TRBD1. The CDR3 has 13 residues. The germline gives CDR1 SEHNR, CDR2 FQNEAQ (reference sequence). CDR3 DNA sequence: TGTGCCTGCAGCTTAAGGGACAGGGAAGGAGCTTTCTTT. Amino acid sequence: CACSLRDREGAFF.

This rearrangement joins TRBV29-1 to TRBJ2-7; D gene unclear. The CDR3 is 13 residues long. Germline CDR1 is SQVTM and CDR2 is ANQGSEA. Trimming stripped 2 bases from V and 2 bases from J, with 10 bases between. In DNA form, the CDR3 reads TGCAGCGTTGAATCCCAGGACCCCTACGAGCAGTACTTC. Protein: CSVESQDPYEQYF.

This clonotype was seen only a few times. The chain employs TRBV30 and TRBJ2-1; 8 bases fit TRBD1. The CDR3 spans 15 residues. Germline CDR1 is GTSNPN and CDR2 is SVGIG (reference sequence). The junction had 9 bases not matched to a gene; V was cut back by 2 bases and J by 6 bases. The CDR3 DNA is TGTGCCTGGAGTACAAAGGGACAGGATAGCAATGAGCAGTTCTTC. Amino acid sequence: CAWSTKGQDSNEQFF.

This clonotype was seen a few times. The chain joins TRBV7-9 to TRBJ2-2; tentatively, D is TRBD1 (6 bases). From germline, CDR1 is SEHNR and CDR2 FQNEAQ (reference sequence). The CDR3 runs to 16 residues. Trimming cost V 5 bases and J 2 bases, with 15 bases left between them. Here the CDR3 reads CASSLPGQLNTGELFF. The CDR3 coding sequence is TGTGCCAGCAGCCTCCCGGGACAACTTAACACCGGGGAGCTGTTTTTT.

This clonotype has a count of ten or more. The J gene is TRBJ2-3, the V gene TRBV2, with 10 bases lining up with TRBD2. V lost 9 bases, J lost 2 bases, and 8 bases stayed unmatched. The CDR3 is 15 residues long. Germline V CDR1 and CDR2: SNHLY, FYNNEI. CDR3 sequence (DNA): TGTGCCAGATCGGGGACTAGCGAACACACAGATACGCAGTATTTT. Translated, it gives CARSGTSEHTDTQYF.